These T cell receptor beta chains were read from a single sample in a study of cytomegalovirus exposure and HLA in healthy donors. Repertoires were generated with immunoSEQ multiplex PCR, while TCRdb's copy carries only in-frame clones and drops some. The sample comprises roughly 120,000 clones, nearly 65% of which are singletons, and less than 12% rests with the top ten. Input material: PBMCs. All receptors derive from a man aged 35-49 years in good health and CMV-seropositive. CDR3s include the opening cysteine and the closing phenylalanine or tryptophan. Fields, in order: V gene, J gene, D gene, clone size, CDR3 DNA, CDR3 protein. The D gene is left open where the match is weak. Only some rows state a clone size, as once, few, many or a class for expanded clones.

>TRBV28|TRBJ1-5|TRBD1|-
TGTGCCAGCAGTGGGGCCGGGACAGGGAATCAGCCCCAGCATTTT
CASSGAGTGNQPQHF
>TRBV9|TRBJ2-7|-|-
TGTGCCAGCAGCGAGGGGGGACAGCCGGACTACGAGCAGTACTTC
CASSEGGQPDYEQYF
>TRBV5-4|TRBJ1-2|-|-
TGTGCCAGCAGCTTGGTCGCTAACTATGGCTACACCTTC
CASSLVANYGYTF
>TRBV5-1|TRBJ2-1|TRBD2|-
TGCGCCAGCAGCCGGCTAGCGGGAGGGTCCGCAGCCTACAATGAGCAGTTCTTC
CASSRLAGGSAAYNEQFF
>TRBV7-3|TRBJ1-1|TRBD1|-
TGTGCCAGCAGCTTACAGGGGGCGGACACTGAAGCTTTCTTT
CASSLQGADTEAFF
>TRBV19|TRBJ1-3|TRBD1|once
TGTGCCAGTAGCGTAAGGACAGGAGGAAACACCATATATTTT
CASSVRTGGNTIYF
>TRBV7-7|TRBJ2-2|TRBD1|few
TGTGCCAGCAGCCCACAGGGGGGTGCCGGGGAGCTGTTTTTT
CASSPQGGAGELFF
>TRBV11-2|TRBJ2-3|-|once
TGTGCCAGCAGCCCGATAGGTAGCGGTGGGGATACGCAGTATTTT
CASSPIGSGGDTQYF
>TRBV6-1|TRBJ1-5|-|-
TGTGCCAGCAGTGAATTCTGGCAAAGCAATCAGCCCCAGCATTTT
CASSEFWQSNQPQHF
>TRBV2|TRBJ2-4|-|once
TGTGCCAGCAGCCCTCGGTGGGACACCCAAAACATTCAGTACTTC
CASSPRWDTQNIQYF
>TRBV5-1|TRBJ2-5|-|-
TGCGCCAGCAGCATACTAGTTACACAAGAGACCCAGTACTTC
CASSILVTQETQYF
>TRBV29-1|TRBJ2-7|TRBD2|-
TGCAGCGTTGAGGGGAGGGGCGAGCAGTACTTC
CSVEGRGEQYF
>TRBV11-3|TRBJ1-2|TRBD1|-
TGTGCCAGCAGCCGCGTCCTTTACCGCCCGGGACAGGCCCTTACTGATGGCTACACCTTC
CASSRVLYRPGQALTDGYTF
>TRBV7-3|TRBJ2-3|-|-
TGTGCCAGCAGCTTAATCGGGACAACTAGCACAGATACGCAGTATTTT
CASSLIGTTSTDTQYF
>TRBV4-1|TRBJ1-1|-|-
TGCGCCAGCAGCCAACCCTTCCGAGGGCGTAGGACTGAAGCTTTCTTT
CASSQPFRGRRTEAFF
>TRBV28|TRBJ1-1|-|-
TGTGCCAGCAGGCCAACAGGGAACACTGAAGCTTTCTTT
CASRPTGNTEAFF
>TRBV6-1|TRBJ2-7|TRBD1|-
TGTGCCAGCAACAGGGACAGGGGTTACGAGCAGTACTTC
CASNRDRGYEQYF
>TRBV28|TRBJ2-7|TRBD1|once
TGTGCCATAACAGGGGAAAGCTCCTACGAGCAGTACTTC
CAITGESSYEQYF
>TRBV7-2|TRBJ1-4|TRBD1|few
TGTGCCAGCAGCTTAGCCAGGCAGGGGGCTGAAAAACTGTTTTTT
CASSLARQGAEKLFF
>TRBV7-8|TRBJ1-5|-|-
TGTGCCAGCAGCTTACGCCCGGGAACCGAAAGCAATCAGCCCCAGCATTTT
CASSLRPGTESNQPQHF
>TRBV10-3|TRBJ1-6|-|-
TGTGCCATCAGTGAGCACAATGGTAATTCACCCCTCCACTTT
CAISEHNGNSPLHF
>TRBV27|TRBJ2-3|-|once
TGTGCCAGCAGTTTATCGGCCCGCAGACTAAAACTCACAGATACGCAGTATTTT
CASSLSARRLKLTDTQYF
>TRBV5-4|TRBJ2-3|TRBD2|few
TGTGCCAGCAGCGCCCGTTTAGCGGGCAGCACAGATACGCAGTATTTT
CASSARLAGSTDTQYF
>TRBV19|TRBJ2-5|-|once
TGTGCCAGTAGTATGCGGGGGCGGGACCACGAGGAGACCCAGTACTTC
CASSMRGRDHEETQYF
>TRBV5-4|TRBJ1-2|-|-
TGTGCCAGCAGCGACCCGGCTCCCAGGGCCACTGGCTACACCTTC
CASSDPAPRATGYTF
>TRBV7-2|TRBJ2-7|-|-
TGTGCCAGCAGCTACAGGTACGAGCAGTACTTC
CASSYRYEQYF
>TRBV5-1|TRBJ2-2|-|-
TGCGCCAGCAGCTTGGCCGGGGGATCGGACACCGGGGAGCTGTTTTTT
CASSLAGGSDTGELFF
>TRBV5-6|TRBJ1-4|-|few
TGTGCCAGCAGCTTTGGAGGAAGGAATAATGAAAAACTGTTTTTT
CASSFGGRNNEKLFF
>TRBV19|TRBJ1-4|TRBD1|-
TGTGCCAGCCTTGGGACAGGGGTTACCGAAAAACTGTTTTTT
CASLGTGVTEKLFF
>TRBV19|TRBJ2-5|TRBD1|-
TGTGCCAGTAGTATCGGCAGGGGGCTTGGAACCCAGTACTTC
CASSIGRGLGTQYF
>TRBV28|TRBJ2-1|TRBD2|few
TGTGCCAGCAGTCCACTAGCGGGAGACGGCACCCATGAGCAGTTCTTC
CASSPLAGDGTHEQFF
>TRBV6-5|TRBJ2-7|-|-
TGTGCCAGCAGTTACTCGATTGCCAGGGCGGAATACGAGCAGTACTTC
CASSYSIARAEYEQYF
>TRBV29-1|TRBJ1-4|-|few
TGCAGCGTTCGTTTGGGGGGGTTAAAGATAGCCCGCGGGCTGTTTTTT
CSVRLGGLKIARGLFF
>TRBV28|TRBJ1-4|-|-
TGTGCCAGCAGTTTCAGGACAGCATCTAATGAAAAACTGTTTTTT
CASSFRTASNEKLFF
>TRBV7-2|TRBJ2-5|TRBD1|few
TGTGCCAGCAGCTTAGGGGGGACAGGTCCGGAGACCCAGTACTTC
CASSLGGTGPETQYF
>TRBV5-1|TRBJ1-1|TRBD1|-
TGCGCCAGCAGCTTGGGGGACAGCATGAACACTGAAGCTTTCTTT
CASSLGDSMNTEAFF
>TRBV6-5|TRBJ1-5|-|-
TGTGCCGGCAGCCTAGACTGGGGAGAAGCCCAGCATTTT
CAGSLDWGEAQHF
>TRBV19|TRBJ1-1|TRBD1|-
TGTGCCAGTTCCGGGACAGGGGTTTCTGAAGCTTTCTTT
CASSGTGVSEAFF
>TRBV7-3|TRBJ2-2|TRBD1|-
TGTGCCAGCAGCCCTCCGGGACAGGGGAGCGCCGGGGAGCTGTTTTTT
CASSPPGQGSAGELFF
>TRBV10-3|TRBJ1-4|-|-
TGTGCCATCAGTGAAAGGGGCACAGAGCTGTTTTTT
CAISERGTELFF
>TRBV7-6|TRBJ1-3|TRBD1|-
TGTGCCAGCAGCCTCCAGGGGGCGGAGGGAAACACCATATATTTT
CASSLQGAEGNTIYF
>TRBV7-2|TRBJ1-3|TRBD1|few
TGTGCCAGCAGCCCGGACAGGGGAGGAAACACCATATATTTT
CASSPDRGGNTIYF
>TRBV4-1|TRBJ2-5|TRBD2|few
TGCGCCAGCAGCAACGGGGGGGAAGAGACCCAGTACTTC
CASSNGGEETQYF